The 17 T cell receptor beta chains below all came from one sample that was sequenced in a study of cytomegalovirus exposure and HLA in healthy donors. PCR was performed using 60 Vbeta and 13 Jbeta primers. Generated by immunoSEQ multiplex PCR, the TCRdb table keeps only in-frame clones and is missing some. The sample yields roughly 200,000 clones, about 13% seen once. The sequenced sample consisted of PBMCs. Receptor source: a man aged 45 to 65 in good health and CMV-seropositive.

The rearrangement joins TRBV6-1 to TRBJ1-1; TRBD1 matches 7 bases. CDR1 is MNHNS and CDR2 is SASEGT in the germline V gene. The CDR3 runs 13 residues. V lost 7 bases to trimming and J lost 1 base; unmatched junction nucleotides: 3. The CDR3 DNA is TGTGCCAGCACCTGGGACAGGAACACTGAAGCTTTCTTT. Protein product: CASTWDRNTEAFF.

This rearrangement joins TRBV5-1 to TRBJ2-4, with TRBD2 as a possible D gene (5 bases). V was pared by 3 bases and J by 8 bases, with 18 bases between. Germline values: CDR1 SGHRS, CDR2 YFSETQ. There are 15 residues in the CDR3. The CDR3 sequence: CASSSRKGIGDIQYF. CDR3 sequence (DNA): TGCGCCAGCAGCTCCAGAAAAGGTATCGGGGACATTCAGTACTTC.

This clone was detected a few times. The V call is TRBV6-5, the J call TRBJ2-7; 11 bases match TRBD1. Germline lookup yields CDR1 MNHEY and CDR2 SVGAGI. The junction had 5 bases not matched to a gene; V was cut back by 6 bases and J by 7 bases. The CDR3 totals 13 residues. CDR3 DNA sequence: TGTGCCAGCAGGGGGACAGGGGGTCGAGAGCAGTACGTC. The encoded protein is CASRGTGGREQYV.

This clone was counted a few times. The CDR3 region has the DNA TGCGCCAGCAGTATTGCCCGGACTAGCGGGGGGGCCCAGGAGCAGTTCTTC. This translates into CASSIARTSGGAQEQFF. V usage is TRBV10-2 and J usage is TRBJ2-1; 15 bases are shared with TRBD2. CDR1 WSHSY and CDR2 SAAADI come from the germline V gene. V shed 5 bases and J 10 bases; nucleotides not matched to a gene: 12. The CDR3 is 17 residues long.

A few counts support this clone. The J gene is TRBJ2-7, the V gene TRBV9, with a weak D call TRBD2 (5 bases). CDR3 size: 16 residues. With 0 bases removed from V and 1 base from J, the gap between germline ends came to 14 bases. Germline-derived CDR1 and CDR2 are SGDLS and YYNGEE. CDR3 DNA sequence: TGTGCCAGCAGCGTAGCCTCAGTCCGACTATCCTACGAGCAGTACTTC. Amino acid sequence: CASSVASVRLSYEQYF. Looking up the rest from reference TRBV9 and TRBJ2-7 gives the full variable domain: DSGVTQTPKHLITATGQRVTLRCSPRSGDLSVYWYQQSLDQGLQFLIQYYNGEERAKGNILERFSAQQFPDLHSELNLSSLELGDSALYFCASSVASVRLSYEQYFGPGTRLTVT.

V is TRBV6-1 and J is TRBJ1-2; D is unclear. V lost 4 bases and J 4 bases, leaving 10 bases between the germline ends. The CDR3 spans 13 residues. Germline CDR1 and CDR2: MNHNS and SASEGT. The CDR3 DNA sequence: TGTGCCAGCAGTGCAACAGTAACCTATGGCTACACCTTC. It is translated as CASSATVTYGYTF.

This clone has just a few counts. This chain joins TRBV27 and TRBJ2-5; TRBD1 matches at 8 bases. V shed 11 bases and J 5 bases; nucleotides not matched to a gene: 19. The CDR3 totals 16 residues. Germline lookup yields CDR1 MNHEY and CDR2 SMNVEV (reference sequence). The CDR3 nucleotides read TGTGCCTTTCTTCCCCCCCGCGGCAGGGGGCACGAGACCCAGTACTTC. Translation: CAFLPPRGRGHETQYF.

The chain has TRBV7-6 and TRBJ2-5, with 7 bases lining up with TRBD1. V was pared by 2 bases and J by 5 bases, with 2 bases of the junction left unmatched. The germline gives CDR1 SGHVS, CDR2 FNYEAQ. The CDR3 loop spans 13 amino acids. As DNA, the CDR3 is TGTGCCAGCAGCTTAAGGGGGCGGGAGACCCAGTACTTC. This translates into CASSLRGRETQYF.

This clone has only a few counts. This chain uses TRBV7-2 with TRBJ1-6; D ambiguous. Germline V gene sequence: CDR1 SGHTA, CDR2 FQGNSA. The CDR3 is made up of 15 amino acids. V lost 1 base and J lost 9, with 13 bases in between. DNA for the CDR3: TGTGCCAGCAGCTTAGAGATGTACGGAGGTTCACCCCTCCACTTT. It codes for CASSLEMYGGSPLHF.

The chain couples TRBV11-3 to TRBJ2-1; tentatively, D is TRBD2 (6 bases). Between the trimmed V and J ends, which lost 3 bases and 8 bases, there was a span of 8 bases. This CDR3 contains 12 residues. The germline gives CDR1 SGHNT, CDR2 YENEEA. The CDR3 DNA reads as TGTGCCAGCAGCTTCGGGGGAGATGAGCAGTTCTTC. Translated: CASSFGGDEQFF.

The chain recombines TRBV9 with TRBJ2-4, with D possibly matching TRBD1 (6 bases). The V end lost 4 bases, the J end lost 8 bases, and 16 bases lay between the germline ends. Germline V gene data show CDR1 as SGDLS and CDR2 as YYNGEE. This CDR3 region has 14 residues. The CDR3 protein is CASSSWKGGDIQYF. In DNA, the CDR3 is TGTGCCAGCAGCTCCTGGAAAGGGGGAGACATTCAGTACTTC.

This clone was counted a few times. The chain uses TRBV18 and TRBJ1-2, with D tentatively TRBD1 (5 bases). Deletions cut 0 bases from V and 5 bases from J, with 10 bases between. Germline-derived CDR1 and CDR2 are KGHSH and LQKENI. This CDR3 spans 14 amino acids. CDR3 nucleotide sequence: TGTGCCAGCTCACCACCGTTACAGGATTATGGCTACACCTTC. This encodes CASSPPLQDYGYTF.

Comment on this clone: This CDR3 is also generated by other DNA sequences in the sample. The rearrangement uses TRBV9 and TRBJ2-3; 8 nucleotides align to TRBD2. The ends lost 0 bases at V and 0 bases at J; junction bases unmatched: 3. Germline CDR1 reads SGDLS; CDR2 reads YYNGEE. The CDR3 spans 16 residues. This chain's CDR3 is CASSVGAGGSTDTQYF. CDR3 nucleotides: TGTGCCAGCAGCGTAGGGGCGGGGGGCAGCACAGATACGCAGTATTTT. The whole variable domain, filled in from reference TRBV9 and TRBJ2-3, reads DSGVTQTPKHLITATGQRVTLRCSPRSGDLSVYWYQQSLDQGLQFLIQYYNGEERAKGNILERFSAQQFPDLHSELNLSSLELGDSALYFCASSVGAGGSTDTQYFGPGTRLTVL.

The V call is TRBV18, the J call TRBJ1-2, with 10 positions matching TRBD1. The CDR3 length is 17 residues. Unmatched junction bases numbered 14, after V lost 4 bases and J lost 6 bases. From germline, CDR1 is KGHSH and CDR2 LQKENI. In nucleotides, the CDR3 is TGTGCCAGCTCACTATCTACCGGGACAGGGGCCGGGAATGGCTACACCTTC. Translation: CASSLSTGTGAGNGYTF.

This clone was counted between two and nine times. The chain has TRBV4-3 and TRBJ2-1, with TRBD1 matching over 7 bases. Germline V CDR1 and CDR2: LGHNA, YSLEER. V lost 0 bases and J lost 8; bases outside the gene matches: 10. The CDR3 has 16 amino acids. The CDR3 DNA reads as TGCGCCAGCAGCCAAGAATTTGAGACAGGGCGAGATGAGCAGTTCTTC. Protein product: CASSQEFETGRDEQFF.

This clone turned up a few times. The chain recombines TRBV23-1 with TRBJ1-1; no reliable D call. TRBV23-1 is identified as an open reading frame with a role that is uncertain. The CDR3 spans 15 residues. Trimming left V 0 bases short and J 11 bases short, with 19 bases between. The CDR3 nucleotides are TGCGCCAGCAGTCAATCGAAGGCGGTACCCTTTAGGGCTTTCTTT. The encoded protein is CASSQSKAVPFRAFF.

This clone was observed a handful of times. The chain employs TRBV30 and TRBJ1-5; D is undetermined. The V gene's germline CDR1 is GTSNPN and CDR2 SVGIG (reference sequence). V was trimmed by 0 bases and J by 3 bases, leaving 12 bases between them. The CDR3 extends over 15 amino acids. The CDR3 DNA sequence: TGTGCCTGGAGTGTACAGTGGCTTCCCAATCAGCCCCAGCATTTT. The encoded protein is CAWSVQWLPNQPQHF.